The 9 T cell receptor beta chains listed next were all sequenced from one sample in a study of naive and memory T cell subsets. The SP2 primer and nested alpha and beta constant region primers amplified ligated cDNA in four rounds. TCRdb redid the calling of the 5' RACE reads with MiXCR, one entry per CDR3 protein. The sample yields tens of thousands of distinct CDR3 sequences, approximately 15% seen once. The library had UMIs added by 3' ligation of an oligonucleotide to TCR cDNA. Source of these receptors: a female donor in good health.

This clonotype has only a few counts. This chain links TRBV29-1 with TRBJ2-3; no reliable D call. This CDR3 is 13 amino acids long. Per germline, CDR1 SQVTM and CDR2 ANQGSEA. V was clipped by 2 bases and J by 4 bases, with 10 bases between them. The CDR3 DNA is TGCAGCGTTGAAACAGTTTGGGCAGATACGCAGTATTTT. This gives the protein CSVETVWADTQYF.

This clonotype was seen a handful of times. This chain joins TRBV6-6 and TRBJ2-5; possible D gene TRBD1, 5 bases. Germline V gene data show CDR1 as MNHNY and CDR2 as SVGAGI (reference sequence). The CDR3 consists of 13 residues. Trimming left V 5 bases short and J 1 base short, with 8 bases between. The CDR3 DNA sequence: TGTGCCAGCAGTATCCAGGGCCAAGAGACCCAGTACTTC. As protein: CASSIQGQETQYF.

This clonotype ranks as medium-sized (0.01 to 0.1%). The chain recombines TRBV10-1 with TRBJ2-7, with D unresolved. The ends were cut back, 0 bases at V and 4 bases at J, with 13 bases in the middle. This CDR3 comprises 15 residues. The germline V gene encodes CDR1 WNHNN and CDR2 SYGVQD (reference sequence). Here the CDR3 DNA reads TGCGCCAGCAGTGAGTCGGTCGGTTCTTCGTACGAGCAGTACTTC. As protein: CASSESVGSSYEQYF.

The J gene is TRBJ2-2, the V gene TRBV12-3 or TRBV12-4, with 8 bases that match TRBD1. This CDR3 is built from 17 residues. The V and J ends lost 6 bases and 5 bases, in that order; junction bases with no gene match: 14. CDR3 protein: CASSQRGTGFITGELFF. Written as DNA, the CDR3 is TGTGCCAGCAGCCAGAGGGGGACAGGTTTTATTACCGGGGAGCTGTTTTTT.

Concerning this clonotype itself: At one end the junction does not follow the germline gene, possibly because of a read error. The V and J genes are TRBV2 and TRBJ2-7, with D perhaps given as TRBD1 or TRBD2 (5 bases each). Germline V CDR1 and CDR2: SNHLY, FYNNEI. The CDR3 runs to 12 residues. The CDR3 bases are TGTGCCAGTTCCGGGACCTACCCCGAGCCGTACTTC. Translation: CASSGTYPEPYF.

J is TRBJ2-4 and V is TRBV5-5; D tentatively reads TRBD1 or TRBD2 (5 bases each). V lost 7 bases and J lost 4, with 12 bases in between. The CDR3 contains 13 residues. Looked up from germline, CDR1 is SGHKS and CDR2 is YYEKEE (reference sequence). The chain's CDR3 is CASRTQGKNIQYF. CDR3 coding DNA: TGTGCCAGCCGGACTCAGGGAAAAAACATTCAGTACTTC.

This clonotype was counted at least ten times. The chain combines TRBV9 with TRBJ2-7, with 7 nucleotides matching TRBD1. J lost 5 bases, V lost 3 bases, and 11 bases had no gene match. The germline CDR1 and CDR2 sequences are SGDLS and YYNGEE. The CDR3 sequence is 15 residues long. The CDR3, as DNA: TGTGCCAGCAGCGGATACGACAGGGCCGGGGACGAGCAGTACTTC. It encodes CASSGYDRAGDEQYF.

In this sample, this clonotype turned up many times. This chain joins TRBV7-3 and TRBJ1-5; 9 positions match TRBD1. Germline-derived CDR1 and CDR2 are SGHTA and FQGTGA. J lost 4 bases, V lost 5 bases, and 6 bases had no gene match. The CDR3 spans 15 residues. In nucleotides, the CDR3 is TGTGCCAGCAGCCTCACAGGGGGCGAGAATCAGCCCCAGCATTTT. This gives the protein CASSLTGGENQPQHF.

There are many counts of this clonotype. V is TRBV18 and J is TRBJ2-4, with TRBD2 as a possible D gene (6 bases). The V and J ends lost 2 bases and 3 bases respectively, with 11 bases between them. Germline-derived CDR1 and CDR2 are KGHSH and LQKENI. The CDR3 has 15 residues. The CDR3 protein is CASSPGTRGKNIQYF. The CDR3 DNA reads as TGTGCCAGCTCACCAGGAACGCGGGGCAAAAACATTCAGTACTTC.